This TCR beta chain was profiled in a study of CD8 T cell repertoires and HIV-1 epitope variants. Study at large: Control wells had CMV/EBV/flu peptides, negative Ebola AY9, or no peptide. Enriched T cells were co-cultured with equal numbers of autologous T cell-negative antigen-presenting cells.

Trimming cost V 3 bases and J 2 bases; bases outside gene matches: 12. Germline assignment: CDR1 MNHEY and CDR2 SMNVEV (reference sequence). This CDR3 is 18 amino acids long. On the immunoSEQ platform, TCR beta CDR3s were sequenced at survey depth. Repertoires were generated with immunoSEQ multiplex PCR, while TCRdb's copy carries only in-frame clones and drops some. The table has under 100,000 clones, roughly four fifths seen once. A word on this clone: A much larger clonotype is one base distant, so this may be a read error. The same CDR3 is also encoded by other DNA sequences in this sample.

The origin of this receptor is a male donor with HIV. The V gene is TRBV27, the J gene TRBJ2-2; 7 bases match TRBD2. Sequencing was carried out using uncultured baseline CD8+ T cells from peripheral blood mononuclear cells (PBMCs). CDR3 bases: TGTGCCAGCAGTTTTGGGCTAGCGGTTCTTGGCAACACCGGGGAGCTGTTTTTT. This translates into CASSFGLAVLGNTGELFF.